This is a list of T cell receptor beta chains from one sample in a study of T cell responses to AZD1222 COVID-19 vaccine. Some clones are missing from TCRdb's copy, which holds only in-frame ones; the method was immunoSEQ multiplex PCR. The sample carries approximately 150,000 clones, 94% recorded once. The sequences come from peripheral blood, collected 28 days after the second AZD1222 dose. The source of these receptors is an adult who received the AZD1222 COVID-19 vaccine. Each CDR3 is given with its conserved first and last residue. A D gene is named only where the DNA matches it firmly. The size field is filled for only some rows; it gives once, few, many or a size class.

d_gene	v_gene	j_gene	abundance	CDR3aa	CDR3nt
.	TRBV4-3	TRBJ2-4	.	CASSQDRQPVRDIQYF	TGCGCCAGCAGCCAAGATAGACAGCCGGTTAGGGACATTCAGTACTTC
.	TRBV6-6	TRBJ1-3	.	CASSLFDRTASSGNTIYF	TGTGCCAGCAGTCTTTTCGATCGGACAGCGAGCTCTGGAAACACCATATATTTT
.	TRBV2	TRBJ1-5	.	CASRGVSNQPQHF	TGTGCCAGCAGGGGGGTAAGCAATCAGCCCCAGCATTTT
TRBD1	TRBV28	TRBJ1-1	.	CASRILRGGTEAFF	TGTGCCAGCAGAATCCTCAGGGGGGGCACTGAAGCTTTCTTT
.	TRBV29-1	TRBJ2-2	.	CSVGGQGWIPGELFF	TGCAGCGTTGGGGGGCAGGGTTGGATTCCCGGGGAGCTGTTTTTT
.	TRBV28	TRBJ1-1	once	CASDEANTEAFF	TGTGCCAGCGATGAAGCGAACACTGAAGCTTTCTTT
TRBD2	TRBV6-5	TRBJ2-1	.	CASRVLAEVDGEQFF	TGTGCCAGCAGAGTACTAGCGGAGGTTGATGGTGAGCAGTTCTTC
.	TRBV2	TRBJ2-7	.	CASRMGPAYEQYF	TGTGCCAGCAGAATGGGACCCGCCTACGAGCAGTACTTC
.	TRBV11-2	TRBJ1-3	.	CASSPFSGNTIYF	TGTGCCAGCAGCCCCTTCTCTGGAAACACCATATATTTT
.	TRBV7-8	TRBJ2-7	few	CASSLGADSSSYEQYF	TGTGCCAGCAGCTTAGGGGCGGACTCGAGCTCCTACGAGCAGTACTTC
TRBD1	TRBV12-3/TRBV12-4	TRBJ2-1	.	CASGQGALNEQFF	TGTGCCAGCGGACAGGGGGCGCTTAATGAGCAGTTCTTC
.	TRBV15	TRBJ2-1	once	CATSITPASDTYNEQFF	TGTGCCACCAGCATCACGCCCGCTAGCGACACCTACAATGAGCAGTTCTTC
.	TRBV7-9	TRBJ2-6	once	CASSYQWGLSSGANVLTF	TGTGCCAGCAGCTACCAATGGGGCCTTAGCTCTGGGGCCAACGTCCTGACTTTC
.	TRBV25-1	TRBJ1-2	once	CASSESFGGYTF	TGTGCCAGCAGTGAATCGTTTGGAGGCTACACCTTC
.	TRBV6-2/TRBV6-3	TRBJ1-1	once	CASSYIGGNTEAFF	TGTGCCAGCAGTTATATTGGGGGGAACACTGAAGCTTTCTTT
.	TRBV27	TRBJ2-7	.	CASSPLGTGSYEQYF	TGTGCCAGCAGTCCCCTCGGGACGGGGTCCTACGAGCAGTACTTC
TRBD1	TRBV15	TRBJ2-7	.	CATSRDRGAYEQYF	TGTGCCACCAGCAGGGACAGGGGAGCGTACGAGCAGTACTTC
.	TRBV3-1/TRBV3-2	TRBJ1-6	.	CASRESVGSPLHF	TGTGCCAGCAGAGAGTCTGTCGGATCACCCCTCCACTTT